The 10 T cell receptor beta chains listed next were all sequenced from one sample in a study of technical replicates of blood from several donors. The protocol was immunoSEQ multiplex PCR, while the TCRdb copy is restricted to in-frame clones and leaves out a portion. The profile shows more than 80,000 clones, 90% to 98% of them singletons. Sequences were obtained from T cells isolated from PBMCs. These receptor sequences come from a human donor in good health.

The chain uses TRBV7-2 and TRBJ2-7; 8 bases match TRBD1. The V gene's germline CDR1 is SGHTA and CDR2 FQGNSA. The CDR3 length is 14 residues. V gave up 5 bases and J gave up 3 bases; unmatched junction bases: 6. Written as DNA, the CDR3 is TGTGCCAGCAGCCCTCGGACAGGGATCTACGAGCAGTACTTC. Protein: CASSPRTGIYEQYF.

This clone was seen just once. The rearrangement uses TRBV11-2 and TRBJ2-1; D might be TRBD2 (6 bases). V lost 5 bases and J 3 bases, leaving 11 bases between the germline ends. CDR1 and CDR2 from the germline V gene are SGHAT and FQNNGV. This CDR3 has 14 amino acids. The CDR3 protein is CASSRGLNYNEQFF. CDR3 nucleotide sequence: TGTGCCAGCAGCCGCGGACTAAACTACAATGAGCAGTTCTTC.

The genes are TRBV5-6 and TRBJ2-5, with D maybe TRBD1 (5 bases). V was clipped by 7 bases and J by 9 bases, with 22 bases between them. This CDR3 has 14 amino acids. The germline CDR1 and CDR2 sequences are SGHDT and YYEEEE. The CDR3 reads CASLLQWGPGAQYF. The CDR3 DNA is TGTGCCAGCCTTCTACAGTGGGGCCCCGGTGCCCAGTACTTC.

The J gene is TRBJ2-5, the V gene TRBV30; no reliable D call. Germline V lookup: CDR1 GTSNPN, CDR2 SVGIG (reference sequence). The V end was cut by 0 bases, the J end by 5 bases, with 7 bases between. The CDR3 has 12 residues. CDR3 coding DNA: TGTGCCTGGAGTGTAAACGGGGAGACCCAGTACTTC. This gives the protein CAWSVNGETQYF.

V gene TRBV4-1 combines with J gene TRBJ1-5, with 8 nucleotides matching TRBD1. Trimming took 6 bases from V and 1 from J; bases not matched to a gene: 11. CDR3 length: 17 residues. The germline CDR1 and CDR2 sequences are MGHRA and YSYEKL. This CDR3 reads CASSLGTGGMSNQPQHF. DNA of the CDR3: TGCGCCAGCAGTCTCGGAACAGGGGGGATGAGCAATCAGCCCCAGCATTTT.

The V and J genes are TRBV11-3 and TRBJ2-1; D might be TRBD1 (6 bases). CDR3 length equals 14 residues. The V gene's germline CDR1 is SGHNT and CDR2 YENEEA. V gave up 5 bases and J gave up 5 bases, with 13 bases separating them. The CDR3 loop reads CASSPRTANNEQFF. The CDR3 DNA reads as TGTGCCAGCAGCCCCCGGACAGCTAACAATGAGCAGTTCTTC.

CDR3 coding DNA: TGTGCCAGCAGGCTTACGGGAGAAGAGACCCAGTACTTC. Translated, it gives CASRLTGEETQYF. This chain uses TRBV6-5 with TRBJ2-5, with a possible D match to TRBD2 (6 bases). Trimming left V 6 bases short and J 3 bases short, with 11 bases between. Germline values: CDR1 MNHEY, CDR2 SVGAGI. This CDR3 has 13 residues.

This chain uses TRBV19 with TRBJ1-2, with 7 bases matching TRBD1. V lost 7 bases and J lost 6; bases outside the gene matches: 11. The CDR3 consists of 14 residues. CDR1 and CDR2 (germline): LNHDA, SQIVND (reference sequence). CDR3 residues: CASTGTELLNGYTF. The CDR3 DNA reads TGTGCCAGTACCGGGACAGAGCTCCTAAATGGCTACACCTTC. Using reference TRBV19 and TRBJ1-2 for the parts outside the CDR3, the full variable domain is DGGITQSPKYLFRKEGQNVTLSCEQNLNHDAMYWYRQDPGQGLRLIYYSQIVNDFQKGDIAEGYSVSREKKESFPLTVTSAQKNPTAFYLCASTGTELLNGYTFGSGTRLTVV.

The V gene is TRBV29-1, the J gene TRBJ1-1; D perhaps matches TRBD1 (6 bases). The CDR3 loop spans 12 amino acids. Deletions cut 4 bases from V and 7 bases from J, with 13 bases between. Germline-derived CDR1 and CDR2 are SQVTM and ANQGSEA. CDR3 nucleotides: TGCAGCGTTGCTGGGCAGGGGAATGAAGCTTTCTTT. This codes for CSVAGQGNEAFF.

The V gene is TRBV7-2, the J gene TRBJ2-4, with 10 positions matching TRBD2. The V segment lost 5 bases and the J segment 1 base; nucleotides outside the gene matches: 2. The CDR3 consists of 15 residues. The germline CDR1 and CDR2 sequences are SGHTA and FQGNSA. This chain's CDR3 is CASSQREGAKNIQYF. In nucleotides, the CDR3 is TGTGCCAGCAGCCAGCGGGAGGGGGCCAAAAACATTCAGTACTTC.